The entry below gives a single T cell receptor beta chain sequence along with its context. Its antigen is undetermined. At one end the junction does not follow the germline gene, possibly because of a read error. Repertoires were generated with immunoSEQ multiplex PCR, while TCRdb's copy carries only in-frame clones and drops some. The sample shows some 180,000 clones, around 90% of them seen only once. The sample originates from a study of T cell responses to AZD1222 COVID-19 vaccine. Findings and caveats of the study: Across spike, vaccine-associated CD4 TCRs were found, dominant at 160-218 and 743-854.

Germline CDR1 and CDR2: MNHNS and SASEGT. The CDR3 contains 15 residues. The chain links TRBV6-1 to TRBJ1-4; no firm D call. Here the sequenced sample was peripheral blood, taken 28 days after the second AZD1222 dose. The sequence came from an adult who received the AZD1222 COVID-19 vaccine. The CDR3 is CASSETRNIFEKSVF. In nucleotides, the CDR3 is TGTGCCAGCAGTGAGACACGAAATATATTTGAAAAATCCGTTTTT.